Shown below are 2 T cell receptor beta chains from a single sample sequenced in a study of cytomegalovirus exposure and HLA in healthy donors. PCR used 60 Vbeta primers and 13 Jbeta primers. TCRdb's table, derived via immunoSEQ multiplex PCR, lists solely in-frame clones and lacks some. The sample has under 150,000 clones, 80% seen once. Sequencing was performed on PBMCs. Every receptor here comes from a woman in her thirties or forties in good health and CMV-seronegative.

The chain has TRBV7-8 and TRBJ1-2, with 9 nucleotides matching TRBD1. V was pared by 0 bases and J by 3 bases, with 5 bases of the junction left unmatched. The CDR3 sequence is 16 residues long. The germline CDR1 and CDR2 sequences are SGHVS and FQNEAQ. The CDR3 region is CASSLATGQGYYGYTF. In nucleotides, the CDR3 is TGTGCCAGCAGCTTAGCGACCGGACAGGGGTACTATGGCTACACCTTC. Using reference TRBV7-8 and TRBJ1-2 for the parts outside the CDR3, the full variable domain is GAGVSQSPRYKVAKRGQDVALRCDPISGHVSLFWYQQALGQGPEFLTYFQNEAQLDKSGLPSDRFFAERPEGSVSTLKIQRTQQEDSAVYLCASSLATGQGYYGYTFGSGTRLTVV.

The chain has TRBV4-1 and TRBJ2-1; the match to TRBD1 covers 11 bases. Per germline, CDR1 MGHRA and CDR2 YSYEKL. The CDR3 covers 15 residues. V lost 4 bases and J lost 10; bases outside the gene matches: 9. In DNA, the CDR3 is TGCGCCAGCAGCCCCGCGGGGACAGGGGGAGAAGAGCAGTTCTTC. Its protein product is CASSPAGTGGEEQFF.